This T cell receptor beta chain emerged from a study of cytomegalovirus exposure and HLA in healthy donors. The assay was immunoSEQ multiplex PCR, and TCRdb's table has in-frame clones only and misses some. The table lists fewer than 90,000 clones, nearly 95% of them singletons. The germline V gene has CDR1 SGHRS and CDR2 YFSETQ. The CDR3 runs to 18 residues. V lost 5 bases to trimming and J lost 3 bases; unmatched junction nucleotides: 18. This TCR was sampled from a woman aged 18-35 years in good health and CMV-seronegative. The chain combines TRBV5-1 with TRBJ1-1; 8 bases line up with TRBD1. Sequences were obtained from PBMCs. The chain's CDR3 is CASRTRTGSPEEDTEAFF. In DNA, the CDR3 is TGCGCCAGCAGAACTCGGACAGGGAGCCCTGAAGAGGACACTGAAGCTTTCTTT.